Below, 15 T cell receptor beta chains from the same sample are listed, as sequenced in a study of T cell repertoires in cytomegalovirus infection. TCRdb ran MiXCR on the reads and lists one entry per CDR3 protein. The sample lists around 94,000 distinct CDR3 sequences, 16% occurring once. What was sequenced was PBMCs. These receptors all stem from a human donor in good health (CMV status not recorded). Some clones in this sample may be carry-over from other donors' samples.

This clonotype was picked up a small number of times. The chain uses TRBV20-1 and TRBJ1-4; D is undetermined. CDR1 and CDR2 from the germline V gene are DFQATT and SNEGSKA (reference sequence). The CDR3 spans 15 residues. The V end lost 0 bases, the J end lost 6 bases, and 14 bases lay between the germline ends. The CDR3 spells CSARDPAGEDEKLFF. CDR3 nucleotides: TGCAGTGCTAGAGATCCCGCAGGCGAGGATGAAAAACTGTTTTTT.

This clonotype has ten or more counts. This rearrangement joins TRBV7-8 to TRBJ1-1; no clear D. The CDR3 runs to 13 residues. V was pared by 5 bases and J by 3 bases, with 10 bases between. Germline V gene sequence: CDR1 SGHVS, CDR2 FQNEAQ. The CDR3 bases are TGTGCCAGCAGCCTCCAACCGTACACTGAAGCTTTCTTT. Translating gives CASSLQPYTEAFF.

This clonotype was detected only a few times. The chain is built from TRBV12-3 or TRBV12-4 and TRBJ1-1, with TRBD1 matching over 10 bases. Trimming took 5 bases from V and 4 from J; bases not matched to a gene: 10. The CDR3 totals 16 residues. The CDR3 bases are TGTGCCAGCAGTCCCCGGGACAGGGGAGAGGGCACTGAAGCTTTCTTT. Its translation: CASSPRDRGEGTEAFF.

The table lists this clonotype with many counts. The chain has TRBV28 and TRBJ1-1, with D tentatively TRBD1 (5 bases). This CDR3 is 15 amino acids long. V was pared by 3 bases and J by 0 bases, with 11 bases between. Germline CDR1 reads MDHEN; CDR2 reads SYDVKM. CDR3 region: CASSLFGAMNTEAFF. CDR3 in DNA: TGTGCCAGCAGTTTGTTCGGGGCCATGAACACTGAAGCTTTCTTT.

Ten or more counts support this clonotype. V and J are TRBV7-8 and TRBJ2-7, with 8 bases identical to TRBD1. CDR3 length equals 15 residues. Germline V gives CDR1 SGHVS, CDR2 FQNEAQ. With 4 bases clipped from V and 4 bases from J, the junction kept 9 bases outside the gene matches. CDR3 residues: CASSSDRADPYEQYF. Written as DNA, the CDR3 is TGTGCCAGCAGCTCGGACAGGGCGGATCCGTACGAGCAGTACTTC.

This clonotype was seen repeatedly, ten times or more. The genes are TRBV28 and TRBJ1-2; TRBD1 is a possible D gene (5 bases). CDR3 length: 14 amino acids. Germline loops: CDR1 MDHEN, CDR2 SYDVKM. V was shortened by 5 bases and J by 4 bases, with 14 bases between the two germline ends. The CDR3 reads CASSIGGEFYGYTF. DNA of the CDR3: TGTGCCAGCAGTATTGGGGGGGAGTTCTATGGCTACACCTTC.

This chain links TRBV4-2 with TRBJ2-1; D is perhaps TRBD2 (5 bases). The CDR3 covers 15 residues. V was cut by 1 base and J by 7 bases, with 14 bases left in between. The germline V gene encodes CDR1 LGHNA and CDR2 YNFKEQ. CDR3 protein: CASSQGFGVANEQFF. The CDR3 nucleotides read TGTGCCAGCAGCCAAGGCTTCGGGGTGGCGAATGAGCAGTTCTTC.

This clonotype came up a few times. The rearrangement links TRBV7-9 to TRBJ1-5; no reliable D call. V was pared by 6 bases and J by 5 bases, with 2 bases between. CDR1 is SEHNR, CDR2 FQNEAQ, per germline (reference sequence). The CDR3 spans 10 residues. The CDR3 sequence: CASSHQPQHF. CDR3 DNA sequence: TGTGCCAGCAGTCATCAGCCCCAGCATTTT.

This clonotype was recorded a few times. The CDR3 sequence: CASSPPGATDTQYF. The CDR3, as DNA: TGTGCCAGCAGTCCACCGGGGGCCACAGATACGCAGTATTTT. This sequence joins TRBV11-2 and TRBJ2-3; D tentatively reads TRBD1 or TRBD2 (6 bases each). This CDR3 region has 14 residues. Germline lookup yields CDR1 SGHAT and CDR2 FQNNGV. Trimming shortened V by 6 bases and J by 2 bases, and 12 bases separated the two germline ends.

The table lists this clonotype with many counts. CDR3 region: CASSGAGRSSYEQYF. In DNA form, the CDR3 reads TGTGCCAGCAGCGGAGCGGGCCGTAGCTCCTACGAGCAGTACTTC. This chain links TRBV7-2 with TRBJ2-7; D might be TRBD2 (6 bases). Germline CDR1 SGHTA, CDR2 FQGNSA. The CDR3 is 15 residues long. The V end lost 5 bases, the J end lost 0 bases, and 14 bases lay between the germline ends.

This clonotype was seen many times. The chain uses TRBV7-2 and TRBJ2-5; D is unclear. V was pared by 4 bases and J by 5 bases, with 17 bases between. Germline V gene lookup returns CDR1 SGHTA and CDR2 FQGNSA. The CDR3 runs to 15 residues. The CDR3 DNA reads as TGTGCCAGCAGCTCAAACCCAGGCCAGTCGGAGACCCAGTACTTC. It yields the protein CASSSNPGQSETQYF. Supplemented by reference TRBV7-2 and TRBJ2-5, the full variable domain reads GAGVSQSPSNKVTEKGKDVELRCDPISGHTALYWYRQSLGQGLEFLIYFQGNSAPDKSGLPSDRFSAERTGGSVSTLTIQRTQQEDSAVYLCASSSNPGQSETQYFGPGTRLLVL.

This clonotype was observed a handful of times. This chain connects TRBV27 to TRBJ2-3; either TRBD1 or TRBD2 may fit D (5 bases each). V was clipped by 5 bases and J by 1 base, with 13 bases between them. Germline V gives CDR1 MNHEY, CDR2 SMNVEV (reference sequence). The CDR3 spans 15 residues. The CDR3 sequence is CASSVFRGRTDTQYF. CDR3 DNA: TGTGCCAGCAGTGTATTTCGGGGCCGCACAGATACGCAGTATTTT.

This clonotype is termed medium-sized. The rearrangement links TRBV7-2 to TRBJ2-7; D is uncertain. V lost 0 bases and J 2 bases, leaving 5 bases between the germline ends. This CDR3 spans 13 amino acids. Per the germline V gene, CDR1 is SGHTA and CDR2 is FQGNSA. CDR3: CASSLAPTYEQYF. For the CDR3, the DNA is TGTGCCAGCAGCTTAGCTCCAACCTACGAGCAGTACTTC. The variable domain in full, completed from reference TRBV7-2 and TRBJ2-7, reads GAGVSQSPSNKVTEKGKDVELRCDPISGHTALYWYRQSLGQGLEFLIYFQGNSAPDKSGLPSDRFSAERTGGSVSTLTIQRTQQEDSAVYLCASSLAPTYEQYFGPGTRLTVT.

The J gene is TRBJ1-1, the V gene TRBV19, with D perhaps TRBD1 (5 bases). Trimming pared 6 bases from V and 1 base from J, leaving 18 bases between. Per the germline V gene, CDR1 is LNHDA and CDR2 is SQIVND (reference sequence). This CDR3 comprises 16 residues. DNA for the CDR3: TGTGCCAGTAGACCCTTAAGGGGTCAGCCGAACACTGAAGCTTTCTTT. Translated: CASRPLRGQPNTEAFF.

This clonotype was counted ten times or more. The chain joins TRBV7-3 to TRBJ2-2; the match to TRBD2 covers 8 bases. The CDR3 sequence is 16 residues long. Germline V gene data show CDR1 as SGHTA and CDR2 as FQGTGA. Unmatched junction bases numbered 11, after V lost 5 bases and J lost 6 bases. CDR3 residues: CASSPILLADPGELFF. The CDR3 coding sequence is TGTGCCAGCAGCCCAATCCTACTAGCGGACCCCGGGGAGCTGTTTTTT.